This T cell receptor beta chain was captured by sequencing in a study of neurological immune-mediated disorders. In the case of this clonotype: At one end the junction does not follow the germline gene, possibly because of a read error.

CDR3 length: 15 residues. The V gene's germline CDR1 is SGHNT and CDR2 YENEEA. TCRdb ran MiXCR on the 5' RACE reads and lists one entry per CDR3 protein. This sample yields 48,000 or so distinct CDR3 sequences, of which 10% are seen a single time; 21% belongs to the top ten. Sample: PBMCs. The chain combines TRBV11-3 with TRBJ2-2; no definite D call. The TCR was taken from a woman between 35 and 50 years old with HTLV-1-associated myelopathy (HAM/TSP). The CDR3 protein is CACRLSGTNTGELFF. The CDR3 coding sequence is TGTGCCTGCAGATTATCCGGCACAAACACCGGGGAGCTGTTTTTT.